This is a list of T cell receptor beta chains from one sample in a study of T cell responses to AZD1222 COVID-19 vaccine. The assay was immunoSEQ multiplex PCR, and TCRdb's table has in-frame clones only and misses some. The data hold 130,000 or so clones, with nearly 90% observed a single time. The sequencing used peripheral blood, collected 28 days after the second AZD1222 dose. Receptor source: an adult who received the AZD1222 COVID-19 vaccine. Both conserved end residues are part of each CDR3. A D gene is named only where the DNA matches it firmly. Clone size is shown for a subset of rows, as once, few, many or a class of expanded clone.

clone size	J gene	D gene	V gene	CDR3 DNA	CDR3 protein
-	TRBJ2-5	-	TRBV29-1	TGCAGCGATGGAGAGACCCAGTACTTC	CSDGETQYF
-	TRBJ2-3	TRBD2	TRBV4-2	TGTGCCAGCAGCCAAGAAGGGACTAGCGGGGGGGCGCATACGCAGTATTTT	CASSQEGTSGGAHTQYF
-	TRBJ2-7	-	TRBV27	TGTGCCAGCAGTTTTCGGGACGGGACCTACGAGCAGTACTTC	CASSFRDGTYEQYF
-	TRBJ1-1	-	TRBV6-6	TGTGCCAGCAGTTATTCTATGAACACTGAAGCTTTCTTT	CASSYSMNTEAFF
few	TRBJ2-7	TRBD2	TRBV27	TGTGCCAGCAGGCCGACTAGCGGGGGGGCCCACGAGCAGTACTTC	CASRPTSGGAHEQYF
-	TRBJ1-4	TRBD1	TRBV5-4	TGTGCCAGCAGCTTGGGACAGGGGCGAAGTGAAAAACTGTTTTTT	CASSLGQGRSEKLFF
-	TRBJ1-6	-	TRBV6-5	TGTGCCCTCGGTGGGGGGGGTGATAATTCACCCCTCCACTTT	CALGGGGDNSPLHF
-	TRBJ1-1	-	TRBV5-1	TGCGCCAGCAGCTTGGTGGGGGGGCTTGGGACTGAAGCTTTCTTT	CASSLVGGLGTEAFF
-	TRBJ1-5	-	TRBV6-5	TGTGCCAGCAGGGGGGACACTAGATTGAAGCCCCAGCATTTT	CASRGDTRLKPQHF
-	TRBJ2-6	TRBD2	TRBV28	TGTGCCAGCACCCGGTCCGGCAAAACTTGGGGGGGAAACTCTGGGGCCAACGTCCTGACTTTC	CASTRSGKTWGGNSGANVLTF
-	TRBJ1-2	TRBD1	TRBV4-2	TGTGCCAGCAGCCAAGGTCAAACAGGGGACTATGGCTACACCTTC	CASSQGQTGDYGYTF
-	TRBJ1-5	-	TRBV18	TGTGCCAGCTCCAACGGCGGGTACTCTAGCAATCAGCCCCAGCATTTT	CASSNGGYSSNQPQHF
-	TRBJ2-1	TRBD2	TRBV11-2	TGTGCCAGCAGTCCGAGGGGGCTAGCGGGGGGTAGCTCCTACAATGAGCAGTTCTTC	CASSPRGLAGGSSYNEQFF
-	TRBJ1-5	-	TRBV24-1	TGTGCCACCAGTGATCCTCAGGGCGGGGGTCAGCCCCAGCATTTT	CATSDPQGGGQPQHF
-	TRBJ2-2	TRBD1	TRBV5-4	TGTGCCAGCAGTCCGACAGGGGAAGGGGAGCTGTTTTTT	CASSPTGEGELFF
-	TRBJ1-1	TRBD1	TRBV29-1	TGCAGCGTTGATTGGGGACAGGGGTACACTGAAGCTTTCTTT	CSVDWGQGYTEAFF
-	TRBJ2-5	-	TRBV29-1	TGCAGCGCCAAACAGCAAATCCAAGAGACCCAGTACTTC	CSAKQQIQETQYF
-	TRBJ1-3	TRBD1	TRBV2	TGTGCCAGCAGAGGACAGGGCTCTGGAAACACCATATATTTT	CASRGQGSGNTIYF
-	TRBJ1-4	-	TRBV30	TGTGCCTGGGGGGAGGAAAAACTGTTTTTT	CAWGEEKLFF
-	TRBJ2-7	TRBD1	TRBV5-4	TGTGCCAGCAGCCGACAGGGGGCGACCTTCTACGAGCAGTACTTC	CASSRQGATFYEQYF
-	TRBJ2-6	-	TRBV6-5	TGTGCCAGCAGTTACAAACCAGGGGTTGGGGCCAACGTCCTGACTTTC	CASSYKPGVGANVLTF